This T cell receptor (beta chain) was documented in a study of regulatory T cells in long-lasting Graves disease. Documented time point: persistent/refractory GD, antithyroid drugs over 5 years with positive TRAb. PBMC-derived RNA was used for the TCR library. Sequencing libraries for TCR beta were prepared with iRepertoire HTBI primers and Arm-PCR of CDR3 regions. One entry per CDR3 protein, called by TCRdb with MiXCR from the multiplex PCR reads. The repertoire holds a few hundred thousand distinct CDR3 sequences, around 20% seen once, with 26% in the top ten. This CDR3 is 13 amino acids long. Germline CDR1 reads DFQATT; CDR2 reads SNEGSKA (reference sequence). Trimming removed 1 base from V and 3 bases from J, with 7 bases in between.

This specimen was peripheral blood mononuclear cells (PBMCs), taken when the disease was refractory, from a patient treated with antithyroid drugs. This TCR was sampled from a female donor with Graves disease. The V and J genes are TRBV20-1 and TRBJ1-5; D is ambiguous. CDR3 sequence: CSARGSINQPQHF. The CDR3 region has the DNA TGCAGTGCTAGAGGTTCTATCAATCAGCCCCAGCATTTT.